This T cell receptor beta chain was obtained from a study of blood T cells in healthy people across ages. For the second PCR, which ran for about 6 to 11 cycles, a sample-barcoded 5' primer and a J-beta primer mix were used. Per-sample output comprised a minimum of 3 million paired-end reads containing CDR3. TCRdb redid the calling of the 5' RACE reads with MiXCR, one entry per CDR3 protein. The sample includes more than 800,000 distinct CDR3 sequences, 29% seen only once; the top ten take roughly a sixth. Germline trimming cut 6 bases from V and 1 base from J; bases unmatched to any gene: 16. Germline loops: CDR1 SGHNT, CDR2 YYREEE (reference sequence). The CDR3 runs 18 residues. This clonotype was seen only a few times.

This receptor was identified in a woman older than 75 in good health. Sequencing was performed on blood. This chain uses TRBV5-4 with TRBJ2-1, with 7 bases fitting TRBD2. The CDR3 DNA is TGTGCCAGCAAAGGGTCTAGCGGTGGGGTCATTTCCTACAATGAGCAGTTCTTC. Translation: CASKGSSGGVISYNEQFF.